Presented here are 32 T cell receptor beta chains from one specimen sequenced in a study of patients and donors after allogeneic stem cell transplantation. TCRdb passed the RT-PCR reads through MiXCR, listing each CDR3 protein once. The sample holds over 400,000 distinct CDR3 sequences, 16% seen once. Sequenced input: blood, either unsorted or a sorted T cell fraction (not recorded which). All receptors come from a human donor who was either an allogeneic HSCT recipient or a stem cell or donor lymphocyte infusion donor (not recorded which). It is not recorded whose cells these are; they may come from a transplant donor.

The table lists this clonotype with a few counts. This chain connects TRBV7-2 to TRBJ1-1, with D maybe TRBD1 (6 bases). V was cut by 4 bases and J by 5 bases, with 14 bases left in between. The germline V gene has CDR1 SGHTA and CDR2 FQGNSA. The CDR3 sequence is 14 residues long. The CDR3 sequence is CASSWDPQGTEAFF. The CDR3 DNA reads TGTGCCAGCAGCTGGGACCCGCAGGGGACTGAAGCTTTCTTT.

This chain uses TRBV29-1 with TRBJ1-1; D is undetermined. V was trimmed by 6 bases and J by 5 bases, leaving 16 bases between them. The germline gives CDR1 SQVTM, CDR2 ANQGSEA. The length of the CDR3 is 13 residues. The DNA for the CDR3 is TGCAGCGTGGCCCAAAGACTGGGGACTGAAGCTTTCTTT. Translating it yields CSVAQRLGTEAFF. The full variable domain, its missing parts supplied by reference TRBV29-1 and TRBJ1-1, is SAVISQKPSRDICQRGTSLTIQCQVDSQVTMMFWYRQQPGQSLTLIATANQGSEATYESGFVIDKFPISRPNLTFSTLTVSNMSPEDSSIYLCSVAQRLGTEAFFGQGTRLTVV.

This clonotype was seen more than once but under ten times. The rearrangement uses TRBV9 and TRBJ1-2, with D unclear. The CDR3 is 14 amino acids. Germline V CDR1 and CDR2: SGDLS, YYNGEE. V lost 2 bases to trimming and J lost 4 bases, with 12 bases between them. CDR3 bases: TGTGCCAGCAGCGTGGTCGCATATGGCTATGGCTACACCTTC. Encoded protein: CASSVVAYGYGYTF. Using reference TRBV9 and TRBJ1-2 for the parts outside the CDR3, the full variable domain is DSGVTQTPKHLITATGQRVTLRCSPRSGDLSVYWYQQSLDQGLQFLIQYYNGEERAKGNILERFSAQQFPDLHSELNLSSLELGDSALYFCASSVVAYGYGYTFGSGTRLTVV.

This clonotype was seen only a few times. The chain links TRBV7-9 to TRBJ2-5; D is perhaps TRBD1 or TRBD2 (6 bases each). Germline-derived CDR1 and CDR2 are SEHNR and FQNEAQ (reference sequence). This CDR3 contains 14 residues. The ends were cut back, 8 bases at V and 3 bases at J, with 16 bases in the middle. CDR3 amino acids: CASGGTFNKETQYF. CDR3 DNA sequence: TGTGCCAGCGGCGGGACATTTAACAAAGAGACCCAGTACTTC.

The CDR3 loop reads CASSEYGGRDYGYTF. The CDR3 DNA is TGTGCCAGCAGTGAATATGGGGGCAGGGACTATGGCTACACCTTC. This chain joins TRBV25-1 and TRBJ1-2, with D tentatively TRBD1 (6 bases). The germline gives CDR1 MGHDK, CDR2 SYGVNS. The length of the CDR3 is 15 residues. Trimming removed 0 bases from V and 3 bases from J, with 11 bases in between.

This clonotype was observed many times. The CDR3 region is CASSVKGNTEAFF. As DNA, the CDR3 is TGTGCCAGCAGTGTAAAGGGGAACACTGAAGCTTTCTTT. The J gene is TRBJ1-1, the V gene TRBV6-1; no definite D call. There are 13 residues in the CDR3. Germline V gene lookup returns CDR1 MNHNS and CDR2 SASEGT. Trimming cost V 4 bases and J 1 base, with 7 bases left between them.

V is TRBV29-1 and J is TRBJ1-2; TRBD1 might be the D (6 bases). Germline CDR1 SQVTM, CDR2 ANQGSEA. Trimming cost V 4 bases and J 8 bases, with 14 bases left between them. This CDR3 is built from 12 residues. DNA for the CDR3: TGCAGCGTTGGTGGGGGGCCGAGGGGCTACACCTTC. Amino acid sequence: CSVGGGPRGYTF.

The V and J genes are TRBV3-1 and TRBJ1-6; TRBD1 is a possible D gene (6 bases). This CDR3 comprises 16 residues. The ends were cut back, 6 bases at V and 7 bases at J, with 19 bases in the middle. CDR1 and CDR2 (germline): LGHDT, YNNKEL (reference sequence). Here the CDR3 reads CASRRTVRGGNSPLHF. DNA of the CDR3: TGTGCCAGCAGGCGGACTGTCAGGGGCGGCAATTCACCCCTCCACTTT.

The V gene is TRBV4-2, the J gene TRBJ2-1; TRBD2 agrees at 13 bases. CDR3 size: 16 residues. Germline V gene sequence: CDR1 LGHNA, CDR2 YNFKEQ. The V gene end was trimmed by 3 bases and the J gene end by 7 bases; junction bases not matched to a gene: 6. CDR3 bases: TGTGCCAGCAGCCAGGAGGGACTAGCGGGAAGGAATGAGCAGTTCTTC. Translated: CASSQEGLAGRNEQFF.

Here the CDR3 reads CASRDGNTGELFF. Here the CDR3 DNA reads TGTGCCAGCAGGGATGGGAACACCGGGGAGCTGTTTTTT. The chain uses TRBV7-3 and TRBJ2-2; no clear D gene. Germline V gene lookup returns CDR1 SGHTA and CDR2 FQGTGA. Trimming stripped 6 bases from V and 1 base from J, with 6 bases between. This CDR3 region has 13 residues.

The chain joins TRBV20-1 to TRBJ1-6; D might be TRBD1 (6 bases). The CDR3 is 13 residues long. V was cut by 3 bases and J by 8 bases, with 11 bases left in between. Germline CDR1 DFQATT, CDR2 SNEGSKA (reference sequence). CDR3 DNA: TGCAGTGCTAGGGGGGCTACCGATTCACCCCTCCACTTT. It is translated as CSARGATDSPLHF.

The chain has TRBV10-3 and TRBJ2-1; TRBD1 matches 10 bases. The V gene end was trimmed by 10 bases and the J gene end by 7 bases; junction bases not matched to a gene: 7. The CDR3 loop spans 13 amino acids. The germline gives CDR1 ENHRY, CDR2 SYGVKD. The CDR3 here is CATRTGGGNEQFF. The CDR3 DNA sequence: TGTGCCACGAGGACAGGGGGTGGGAATGAGCAGTTCTTC.

The table lists this clonotype with a few counts. V usage is TRBV29-1 and J usage is TRBJ2-7; TRBD2 matches 14 bases. The CDR3 is 17 residues long. In germline, CDR1 is SQVTM, CDR2 ANQGSEA. J gave up 3 bases and V 1 base, and 8 bases lay outside the gene matches. The CDR3 bases are TGCAGCGTTGAAGGGCCGGGACTAGCGGGAGAGCGCTACGAGCAGTACTTC. It yields the protein CSVEGPGLAGERYEQYF.

This clonotype was detected only a few times. This rearrangement joins TRBV12-3 or TRBV12-4 to TRBJ2-1; 8 bases are shared with TRBD2. This CDR3 has 17 amino acids. J lost 5 bases, V lost 4 bases, and 13 bases had no gene match. This CDR3 reads CASSSAQRAGVDNEQFF. The CDR3 DNA is TGTGCCAGCAGTTCAGCCCAAAGAGCGGGGGTGGACAATGAGCAGTTCTTC.

This clonotype has ten or more counts. V usage is TRBV5-1 and J usage is TRBJ1-1; no reliable D call. Germline assignment: CDR1 SGHRS and CDR2 YFSETQ. The V end was cut by 3 bases, the J end by 1 base, with 10 bases between. This CDR3 comprises 14 residues. The CDR3: CASSSVLRNTEAFF. CDR3 DNA: TGCGCCAGCAGCTCGGTCCTCAGGAACACTGAAGCTTTCTTT.

The chain carries TRBV9 and TRBJ2-1, with 10 bases that match TRBD2. The CDR3 runs 16 residues. Per the germline V gene, CDR1 is SGDLS and CDR2 is YYNGEE. J lost 5 bases, V lost 0 bases, and 5 bases had no gene match. This chain's CDR3 is CASSVASGRVHNEQFF. The CDR3 region has the DNA TGTGCCAGCAGCGTAGCCAGCGGGAGGGTACACAATGAGCAGTTCTTC.

This clonotype was detected a few times. CDR3 sequence reads: CASSFGDRDQETQYF. The CDR3 DNA reads TGTGCCAGCAGCTTCGGGGACAGGGACCAAGAGACCCAGTACTTC. This chain connects TRBV7-9 to TRBJ2-5; the match to TRBD1 covers 9 bases. V shed 3 bases and J 0 bases; nucleotides not matched to a gene: 2. Germline lookup yields CDR1 SEHNR and CDR2 FQNEAQ (reference sequence). CDR3 length: 15 amino acids.

This chain links TRBV6-5 with TRBJ1-1, with a possible D match to TRBD1 (5 bases). Per the germline V gene, CDR1 is MNHEY and CDR2 is SVGAGI. The CDR3 has 15 residues. The V end lost 0 bases, the J end lost 1 base, and 9 bases lay between the germline ends. DNA of the CDR3: TGTGCCAGCAGTTACTCGAAGGGGCGGAACACTGAAGCTTTCTTT. Translated, it gives CASSYSKGRNTEAFF.

This chain connects TRBV6-1 to TRBJ2-3, with D uncertain. The germline CDR1 and CDR2 sequences are MNHNS and SASEGT. V was pared by 4 bases and J by 2 bases, with 13 bases between. The CDR3 is 15 amino acids. The CDR3 DNA is TGTGCCAGCAGTGTTAGTGGGCTCCCCACAGATACGCAGTATTTT. It specifies CASSVSGLPTDTQYF.

In this sample, this clonotype turned up a few times. The DNA for the CDR3 is TGTGCCAGCAGCTTGAACAGGGGCCAGAGCACTGAAGCTTTCTTT. This encodes CASSLNRGQSTEAFF. J is TRBJ1-1 and V is TRBV11-2; 7 nucleotides agree with TRBD1. The CDR3 has 15 amino acids. Germline assignment: CDR1 SGHAT and CDR2 FQNNGV. With V trimmed by 3 bases and J by 4 bases, 8 bases remained unmatched.

This rearrangement joins TRBV7-3 to TRBJ2-7; maybe TRBD1 (5 bases). The V end lost 5 bases, the J end lost 5 bases, and 16 bases lay between the germline ends. CDR1 SGHTA and CDR2 FQGTGA come from the germline V gene. The CDR3 loop spans 14 amino acids. The CDR3 sequence: CASSRLGDSHEQYF. The CDR3 nucleotides are TGTGCCAGCAGCCGACTTGGAGACAGCCACGAGCAGTACTTC.

This clonotype was detected only a few times. J is TRBJ2-7 and V is TRBV12-3 or TRBV12-4, with 7 bases matching TRBD1. Trimming cost V 5 bases and J 1 base; bases outside gene matches: 11. The CDR3 extends over 16 amino acids. The CDR3 DNA sequence: TGTGCCAGCAGTCCCCGACAGGGCTGGAGATCCTACGAGCAGTACTTC. Translating gives CASSPRQGWRSYEQYF.

This clonotype was recorded at least ten times. This chain connects TRBV5-1 to TRBJ2-2; the D gene is possibly TRBD2 (5 bases). The CDR3 loop spans 15 amino acids. Between the trimmed V and J ends, which lost 0 bases and 3 bases, there was a span of 9 bases. Per germline, CDR1 SGHRS and CDR2 YFSETQ. The CDR3 nucleotides are TGCGCCAGCAGCTTGGTCGGGAAGGACACCGGGGAGCTGTTTTTT. It codes for CASSLVGKDTGELFF.

This clonotype was recorded a few times. This chain links TRBV24-1 with TRBJ1-2, with D maybe TRBD1 (5 bases). Germline CDR1 and CDR2: KGHDR and SFDVKD. V dropped 5 bases and J dropped 6 bases, with 15 bases sitting between them. The CDR3 contains 14 residues. The CDR3 reads CATSGGPTTHGYTF. The CDR3 nucleotides are TGTGCCACCAGTGGGGGACCTACAACCCATGGCTACACCTTC.

This chain links TRBV5-8 with TRBJ2-5, with 9 positions matching TRBD2. The germline CDR1 and CDR2 sequences are SGHTS and YDEGEE. The CDR3 covers 12 residues. Here the CDR3 DNA reads TGTGGGGCGGGAGGGAGGCAAGAGACCCAGTACTTC. Its translation is CGAGGRQETQYF.

The V call is TRBV29-1, the J call TRBJ2-7, with D perhaps matching TRBD2 (6 bases). This CDR3 has 13 residues. The V end lost 4 bases, the J end lost 4 bases, and 14 bases lay between the germline ends. Germline V gene lookup returns CDR1 SQVTM and CDR2 ANQGSEA. CDR3 in amino acids: CSVVTSRDYEQYF. For the CDR3, the DNA is TGCAGCGTTGTCACTAGCCGCGATTACGAGCAGTACTTC.

This clonotype was seen a few times. The chain links TRBV20-1 to TRBJ1-1, with TRBD1 matching 10 bases. This CDR3 has 13 residues. V lost 6 bases to trimming and J lost 3 bases; unmatched junction nucleotides: 4. CDR1 is DFQATT and CDR2 is SNEGSKA in the germline V gene (reference sequence). The CDR3 DNA reads as TGCAGTGCGTCGGGACAGGGGTACACTGAAGCTTTCTTT. It yields the protein CSASGQGYTEAFF.

This clonotype was seen once. The CDR3 here is CASSLSRASGSNEQFF. CDR3 coding DNA: TGTGCCAGCAGCTTAAGTAGGGCTAGCGGGAGCAATGAGCAGTTCTTC. V usage is TRBV7-9 and J usage is TRBJ2-1; TRBD2 aligns across 10 bases. Germline assignment: CDR1 SEHNR and CDR2 FQNEAQ (reference sequence). The CDR3 extends over 16 amino acids. V was pared by 2 bases and J by 6 bases, with 7 bases of the junction left unmatched.

This clonotype has a handful of counts. The chain employs TRBV19 and TRBJ2-5, with 7 nucleotides matching TRBD2. Trimming removed 5 bases from V and 2 bases from J; junction bases left unmatched: 11. The CDR3 spans 16 residues. Germline V gene lookup returns CDR1 LNHDA and CDR2 SQIVND (reference sequence). The CDR3 nucleotides are TGTGCCAGTAGTTTCGGGGGTCTAGCGGCTCAAGAGACCCAGTACTTC. Amino acids: CASSFGGLAAQETQYF. The full variable domain, completed using reference TRBV19 and TRBJ2-5, is DGGITQSPKYLFRKEGQNVTLSCEQNLNHDAMYWYRQDPGQGLRLIYYSQIVNDFQKGDIAEGYSVSREKKESFPLTVTSAQKNPTAFYLCASSFGGLAAQETQYFGPGTRLLVL.

Only a few counts were recorded for this clonotype. The V gene is TRBV5-1, the J gene TRBJ2-6; 16 nucleotides line up with TRBD2. CDR1 and CDR2 (germline): SGHRS, YFSETQ. This CDR3 is 21 amino acids long. The ends lost 3 bases at V and 1 base at J; junction bases unmatched: 10. This CDR3 reads CASSWGLAGGPGDSGANVLTF. CDR3 coding DNA: TGCGCCAGCAGCTGGGGACTAGCGGGGGGGCCTGGTGATTCTGGGGCCAACGTCCTGACTTTC.

This clonotype was counted ten times or more. The rearrangement joins TRBV18 to TRBJ2-7; D gene ambiguous. The CDR3 runs 13 residues. Germline CDR1 reads KGHSH; CDR2 reads LQKENI. V dropped 2 bases and J dropped 3 bases, with 8 bases sitting between them. CDR3 nucleotides: TGTGCCAGCTCACCAGCGACGGACTACGAGCAGTACTTC. Translated, it gives CASSPATDYEQYF.

The V and J genes are TRBV10-3 and TRBJ1-5; no reliable D call. This CDR3 has 13 residues. Between the trimmed V and J ends, which lost 3 bases and 2 bases, there was a span of 5 bases. Germline V lookup: CDR1 ENHRY, CDR2 SYGVKD. For the CDR3, the DNA is TGTGCCATCAGTGATACAGGCAATCAGCCCCAGCATTTT. It specifies CAISDTGNQPQHF.